In its sample, the clone carrying this TCR beta chain was seen many times. Its specificity is not known. Amplified TCR beta CDR3 regions were obtained using RNA transcripts as template. HTBI-primed RT-PCR formed the first round, and a multiplex PCR formed the second. TCRdb analysed the multiplex PCR reads with MiXCR anew, one entry per CDR3 protein. The table shows around 170,000 distinct CDR3 sequences, with over 35% occurring only once. Germline assignment: CDR1 MNHEY and CDR2 SVGAGI. This CDR3 is 13 amino acids long. V was pared by 7 bases and J by 2 bases, with 5 bases of the junction left unmatched. Diagnosis used clinical symptoms, serum thyroxine, TRAb, thyroid ultrasound and orbital computed tomography. The data were taken from a study of Graves' ophthalmopathy and Graves' hyperthyroidism. Study findings and constraints: Blood repertoires reportedly contained most expanded thyroid clonotypes above 0.001 frequency.

Sequenced: peripheral blood. This TCR came from a woman aged 40 to 50 with Graves' ophthalmopathy. The rearrangement joins TRBV6-5 to TRBJ2-7, with 7 bases identical to TRBD1. The CDR3 DNA is TGTGCCAGCACCGGGACAGCAACCTACGAGCAGTACTTC. This codes for CASTGTATYEQYF.